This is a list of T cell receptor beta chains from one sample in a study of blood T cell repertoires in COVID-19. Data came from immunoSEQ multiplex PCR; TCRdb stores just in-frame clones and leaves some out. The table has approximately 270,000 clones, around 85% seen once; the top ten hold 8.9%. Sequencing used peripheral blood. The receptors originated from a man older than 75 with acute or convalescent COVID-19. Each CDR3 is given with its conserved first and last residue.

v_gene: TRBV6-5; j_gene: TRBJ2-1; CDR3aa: CASSYSGQGAREQFF
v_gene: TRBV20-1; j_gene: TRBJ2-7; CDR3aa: CSASEGLTYEQYF
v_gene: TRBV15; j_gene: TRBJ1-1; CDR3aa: CATSRDPRGSGTEAFF
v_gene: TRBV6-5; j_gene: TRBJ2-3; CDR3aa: CASSFSGSGADTQYF
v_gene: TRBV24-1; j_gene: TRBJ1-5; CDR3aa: CATSDDSDRVGNQPQHF
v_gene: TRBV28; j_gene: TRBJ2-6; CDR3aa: CASSLQMTGPGANVLTF
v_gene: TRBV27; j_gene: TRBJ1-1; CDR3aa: CASGPAGRTEAFF
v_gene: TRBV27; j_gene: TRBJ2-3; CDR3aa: CASSLRGTSTDTQYF
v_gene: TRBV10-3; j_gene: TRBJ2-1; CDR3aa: CAISDRLAGDEQFF
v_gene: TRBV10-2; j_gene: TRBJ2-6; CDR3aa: CASSGQGVFSGANVLTF
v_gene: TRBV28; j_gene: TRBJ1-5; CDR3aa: CASSSPGRGRGNQPQHF
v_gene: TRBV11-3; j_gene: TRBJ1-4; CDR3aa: CASSRGGTNEKLFF
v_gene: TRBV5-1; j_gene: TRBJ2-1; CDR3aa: CASSIRDSDHRTYNEQFF
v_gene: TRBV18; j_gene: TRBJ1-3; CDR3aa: CASSLTESSGNTIYF
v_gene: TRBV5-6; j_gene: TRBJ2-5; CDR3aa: CASSPYQETQYF
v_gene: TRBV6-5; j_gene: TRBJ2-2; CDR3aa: CASITPTGELFF
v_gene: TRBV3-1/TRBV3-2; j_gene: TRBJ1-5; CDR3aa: CASSQGQNQPQHF
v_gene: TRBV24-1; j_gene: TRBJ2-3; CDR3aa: CATSDFTSGGKTDTQYF
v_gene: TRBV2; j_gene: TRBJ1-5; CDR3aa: CASSGSRGRTQPQHF
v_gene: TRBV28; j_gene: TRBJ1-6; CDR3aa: CASSLLRTGRNSPLHF
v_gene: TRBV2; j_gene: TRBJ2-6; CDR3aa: CASRGGGPPSGANVLTF
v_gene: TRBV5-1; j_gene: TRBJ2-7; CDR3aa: CASSLVQGFEQYF
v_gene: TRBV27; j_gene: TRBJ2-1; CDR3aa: CASSGPSGASSYNEQFF
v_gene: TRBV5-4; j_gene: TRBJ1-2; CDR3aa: CASSLALTGTNYGYTF
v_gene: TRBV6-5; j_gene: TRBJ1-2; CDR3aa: CASSRTASNYGYTF
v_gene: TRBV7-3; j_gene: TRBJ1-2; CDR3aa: CASSLTFGGGYGYTF
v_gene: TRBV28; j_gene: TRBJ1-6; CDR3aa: CASRPTGEPLHF
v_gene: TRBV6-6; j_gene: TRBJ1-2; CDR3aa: CASMSVYGYTF
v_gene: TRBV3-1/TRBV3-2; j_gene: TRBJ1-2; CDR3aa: CASSQGRGGPYGYTF
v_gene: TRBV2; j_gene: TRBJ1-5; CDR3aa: CASNGFGNQPQHF
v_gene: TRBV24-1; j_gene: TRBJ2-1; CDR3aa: CATSDFPYGGPYNEQFF
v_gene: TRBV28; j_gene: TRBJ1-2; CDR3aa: CASSLFVVGAGYTF
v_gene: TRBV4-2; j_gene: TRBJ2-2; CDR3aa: CASSQDQVLAGELFF
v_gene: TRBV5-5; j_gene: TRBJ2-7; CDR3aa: CASSLAAGYEQYF
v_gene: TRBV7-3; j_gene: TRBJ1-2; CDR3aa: CASSPGTGFGGYTF
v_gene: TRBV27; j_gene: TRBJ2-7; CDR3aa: CASSSGQGSYEQYF
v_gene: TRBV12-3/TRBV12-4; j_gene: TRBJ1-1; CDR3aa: CASSLLGRAEAFF
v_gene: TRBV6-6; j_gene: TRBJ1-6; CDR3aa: CASSPATRGSPLHF
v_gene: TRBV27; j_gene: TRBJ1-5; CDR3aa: CASSFRQGGKFNQPQHF
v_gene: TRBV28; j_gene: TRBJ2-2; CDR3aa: CASRRQGTGELFF